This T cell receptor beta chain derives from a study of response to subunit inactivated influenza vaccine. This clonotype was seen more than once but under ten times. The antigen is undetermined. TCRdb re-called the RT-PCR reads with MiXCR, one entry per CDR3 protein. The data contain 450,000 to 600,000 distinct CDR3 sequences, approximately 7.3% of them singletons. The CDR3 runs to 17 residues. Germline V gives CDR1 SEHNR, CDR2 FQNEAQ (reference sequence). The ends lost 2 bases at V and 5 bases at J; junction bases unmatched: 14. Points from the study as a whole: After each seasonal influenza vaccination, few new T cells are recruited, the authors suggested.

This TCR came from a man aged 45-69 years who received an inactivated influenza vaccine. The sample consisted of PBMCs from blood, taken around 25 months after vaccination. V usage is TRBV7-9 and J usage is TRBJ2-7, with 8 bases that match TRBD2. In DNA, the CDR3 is TGTGCCAGCAGCTTATCTTTCGGGGGGGGTGAGGCGAACGAGCAGTACTTC. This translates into CASSLSFGGGEANEQYF.